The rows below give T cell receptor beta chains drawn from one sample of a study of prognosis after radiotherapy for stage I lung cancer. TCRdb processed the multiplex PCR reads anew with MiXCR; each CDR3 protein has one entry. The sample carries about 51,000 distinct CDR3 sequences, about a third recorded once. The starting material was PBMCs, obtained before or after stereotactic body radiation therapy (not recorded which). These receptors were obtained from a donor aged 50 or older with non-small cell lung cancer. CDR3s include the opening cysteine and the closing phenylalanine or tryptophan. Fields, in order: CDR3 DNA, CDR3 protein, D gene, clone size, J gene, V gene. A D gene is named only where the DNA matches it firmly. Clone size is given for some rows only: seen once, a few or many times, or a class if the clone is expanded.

TGTGCCAGCAGTGCCCAAGAGACCCAGTACTTC | CASSAQETQYF | NA | many | TRBJ2-5 | TRBV12-3/TRBV12-4
TGTGCCAGCAGAGACCCGGGACAGGTCAACTATGGCTACACCTTC | CASRDPGQVNYGYTF | TRBD1 | many | TRBJ1-2 | TRBV2
TGCGCCAGCAGCCAAAGACCATACAATGAGCAGTTCTTC | CASSQRPYNEQFF | NA | many | TRBJ2-1 | TRBV4-3
TGTGCCAGTAGTTCCGGACAGGGGAAGGAGGATGGCTACACCTTC | CASSSGQGKEDGYTF | TRBD1 | many | TRBJ1-2 | TRBV19
TGTGCCAGCAGCTTGGGCTCACCTGAGCAGTTCTTC | CASSLGSPEQFF | NA | many | TRBJ2-1 | TRBV5-6
TGTGCCAGCAGTGACAGGGGGTTGGCTATCGCCGGCACAGATACGCAGTATTTT | CASSDRGLAIAGTDTQYF | TRBD1 | NA | TRBJ2-3 | TRBV2
TGTGCCAGCAGTCGGGAGGGTTTTCTCAATGAGCAGTTCTTC | CASSREGFLNEQFF | TRBD2 | many | TRBJ2-1 | TRBV25-1
TGTGCCAGCACCCAGGGGGGGGGCCGGGTCAATGAGCAGTTCTTC | CASTQGGGRVNEQFF | NA | many | TRBJ2-1 | TRBV7-8
TGTGCCAGCATGCGACAGTCAACTAATGAAAAACTGTTTTTT | CASMRQSTNEKLFF | NA | many | TRBJ1-4 | TRBV6-1
TGCAGTGCTGGACGCGCAGATACGCAGTATTTT | CSAGRADTQYF | NA | many | TRBJ2-3 | TRBV20-1
TGCGCCAGCAGCTACCGACTAAGCGGGTCGAGCTCCTATAATTCACCCCTCCACTTT | CASSYRLSGSSSYNSPLHF | NA | medium-sized | TRBJ1-6 | TRBV5-1
TGTGCCAGCATACCTCCCCCTTTAGCGGGAGGGATTGTCCACGAGCAGTACTTC | CASIPPPLAGGIVHEQYF | TRBD2 | few | TRBJ2-7 | TRBV6-1
TGCGCCAGCAGCCCGGGGGATGCGTTTAGTAACATCTCACCCCTCCACTTT | CASSPGDAFSNISPLHF | NA | many | TRBJ1-6 | TRBV5-1
TGTGCCAGCAGTCTACAGGGGGCGGCCCCTAGGGAGCAGTTCTTC | CASSLQGAAPREQFF | TRBD1 | many | TRBJ2-1 | TRBV6-1
TGTGCCATCAGTGATTCGGAAAGGTCAGGGCAGTACTTC | CAISDSERSGQYF | NA | NA | TRBJ2-7 | TRBV10-3
TGTGCCAGCAGCCCACGGGATCCGTTCTACGAGCAGTACTTC | CASSPRDPFYEQYF | NA | many | TRBJ2-7 | TRBV7-2
TGCGCCAGCAGCCAAGATCCCCCCCGAGGACTAGATTCGGACACCGGGGAGCTGTTTTTT | CASSQDPPRGLDSDTGELFF | TRBD2 | many | TRBJ2-2 | TRBV4-3
TGTGCCAGCAGTGCGGGTCCAGGGGGGAATGAAAAACTGTTTTTT | CASSAGPGGNEKLFF | TRBD1 | many | TRBJ1-4 | TRBV2
TGCAGTGCAAACCGAGGGGGTTACGAGCAGTACTTC | CSANRGGYEQYF | NA | many | TRBJ2-7 | TRBV20-1
TGCGCCAGCAGCCTGGCGGGCCGGGGGATTTATGGCTACACCTTC | CASSLAGRGIYGYTF | NA | once | TRBJ1-2 | TRBV4-1
TGTGCCAGCTCGGGACAAAAAGAGACCCAGTACTTC | CASSGQKETQYF | NA | many | TRBJ2-5 | TRBV18
TGTGCCAGCAGCTTAATTGCATGGGCCCCGGACAGCCCCCAGCATTTT | CASSLIAWAPDSPQHF | NA | many | TRBJ1-5 | TRBV7-2
TGTGCCAGCAGCGTGGGTCCAGGGGGCAGGGGCAATGAGCAGTTCTTC | CASSVGPGGRGNEQFF | TRBD1 | many | TRBJ2-1 | TRBV9
TGCAGTGCCACCGGACTAGCGGGAGCGAACACCTGGGAGCTGTTTTTT | CSATGLAGANTWELFF | TRBD2 | NA | TRBJ2-2 | TRBV20-1
TGTGCCAGCAGTGAATCAGGTCCAGCGGGAGGTTACGAGCAGTACTTC | CASSESGPAGGYEQYF | TRBD2 | NA | TRBJ2-7 | TRBV6-2/TRBV6-3
TGCGCCAGCAGCCACCTCGGACTAGCGGCCACCGGGGAGCTGTTTTTT | CASSHLGLAATGELFF | TRBD2 | many | TRBJ2-2 | TRBV4-1
TGCAGTGCTAGGGAGGGCGTGACCTACGAGCAGTACTTC | CSAREGVTYEQYF | NA | many | TRBJ2-7 | TRBV20-1
TGTGCCAGCAGTGAATTGGATTGGGGGGAAGATACGCAGTATTTT | CASSELDWGEDTQYF | NA | NA | TRBJ2-3 | TRBV6-1
TGTGCCAGCAGCCACGGACCTAGCTATGGCTACACCTTC | CASSHGPSYGYTF | NA | many | TRBJ1-2 | TRBV14
TGTGCCAGCAGCGTCGCTCGGTATGGTGGCTACACCTTC | CASSVARYGGYTF | NA | many | TRBJ1-2 | TRBV7-2
TGCAGTGCTAGGTTCCCTTCTGGAAACACCATATATTTT | CSARFPSGNTIYF | NA | NA | TRBJ1-3 | TRBV20-1
TGTGCCAGCAGGAACTTGACGGGGGGGTTC | CASRNLTGGF | NA | many | TRBJ2-4 | TRBV3-2
TGTGCCAGCAAACACAGGGCGGTCACTGAAGCTTTCTTT | CASKHRAVTEAFF | NA | NA | TRBJ1-1 | TRBV11-3
TGCAGTGCTAGAGTCCGGGGCCGATTTACGCAGTATTTT | CSARVRGRFTQYF | NA | many | TRBJ2-3 | TRBV20-1
TGTGCCAGCAGTGGGGTCCTTCGGGGTGAGCAGTTCTTC | CASSGVLRGEQFF | NA | many | TRBJ2-1 | TRBV6-1
TGTGCCAGCAGCAGAAGGACAGTCTATAATTCACCCCTCCACTTT | CASSRRTVYNSPLHF | NA | many | TRBJ1-6 | TRBV7-9
TGTGCCAGCAGCCTAGAGATGCAGGTCCCCGTCCTGACTTTC | CASSLEMQVPVLTF | NA | many | TRBJ2-6 | TRBV7-8